The 27 T cell receptor beta chains presented below share a single source sample, sequenced in a study of blood T cell repertoires in COVID-19 (dated by TCRdb to the early 2020s). The method behind the library was the immunoSEQ multiplex PCR assay. TCRdb's version of the immuneACCESS table is confined to in-frame rearrangements and falls short of the full clone set. An unresolved V gene accounts for under half of the shortfall where checked; the remainder is of unknown origin. In this sample the table shows about 150,000 clones, roughly 87% of which occur a single time. The ten biggest clones cover roughly 4.5% of the sample. The specimen sequenced was peripheral blood. The receptors here all came from a woman aged 55-75 years with active or convalescent COVID-19.

The CDR3 reads CASSTTGTANTEAFF. The DNA for the CDR3 is TGTGCCAGTAGTACAACCGGGACAGCGAACACTGAAGCTTTCTTT. This chain joins TRBV19 and TRBJ1-1; 7 nucleotides agree with TRBD1. This CDR3 has 15 residues. V lost 4 bases to trimming and J lost 1 base; unmatched junction nucleotides: 6. Germline V gene sequence: CDR1 LNHDA, CDR2 SQIVND (reference sequence).

CDR3 sequence: CASSQDRRISGNTIYF. The CDR3 region has the DNA TGCGCCAGCAGCCAAGATCGGCGGATCTCTGGAAACACCATATATTTT. This rearrangement joins TRBV4-1 to TRBJ1-3, with no clear D. The V and J ends lost 0 bases and 0 bases respectively, with 9 bases between them. Per germline, CDR1 MGHRA and CDR2 YSYEKL. The CDR3 loop spans 16 amino acids.

The V and J genes are TRBV4-3 and TRBJ2-3; 12 bases match TRBD2. Germline CDR1 LGHNA, CDR2 YSLEER. V was pared by 2 bases and J by 7 bases, with 7 bases of the junction left unmatched. The CDR3 runs to 16 residues. The CDR3 here is CASSQSLAGGANTQYF. CDR3 DNA sequence: TGCGCCAGCAGCCAATCCCTAGCGGGGGGGGCCAATACGCAGTATTTT.

The chain combines TRBV19 with TRBJ1-1; TRBD1 might be the D (5 bases). The germline CDR1 and CDR2 sequences are LNHDA and SQIVND (reference sequence). This CDR3 is built from 13 residues. Trimming cost V 5 bases and J 1 base, with 8 bases left between them. CDR3 sequence reads: CASSQGPNTEAFF. Written as DNA, the CDR3 is TGTGCCAGTAGTCAGGGCCCGAACACTGAAGCTTTCTTT. The complete variable domain, with remaining parts taken from reference TRBV19 and TRBJ1-1, reads DGGITQSPKYLFRKEGQNVTLSCEQNLNHDAMYWYRQDPGQGLRLIYYSQIVNDFQKGDIAEGYSVSREKKESFPLTVTSAQKNPTAFYLCASSQGPNTEAFFGQGTRLTVV.

V and J are TRBV9 and TRBJ1-1; 7 positions agree with TRBD1. This CDR3 contains 13 residues. From germline, CDR1 is SGDLS and CDR2 YYNGEE. V was pared by 4 bases and J by 8 bases, with 8 bases of the junction left unmatched. DNA for the CDR3: TGTGCCAGCAGCCCCCGACAGGGTAGAGAAGCTTTCTTT. This sequence encodes CASSPRQGREAFF.

The V and J genes are TRBV5-8 and TRBJ2-7; D perhaps matches TRBD2 (6 bases). Germline lookup yields CDR1 SGHTS and CDR2 YDEGEE. V was pared by 0 bases and J by 1 base, with 14 bases between. The CDR3 covers 16 residues. The CDR3 DNA follows: TGTGCCAGCAGCTTGGCCCGGAGGGAACAGTCCTACGAGCAGTACTTC. Residues: CASSLARREQSYEQYF.

The chain has TRBV7-9 and TRBJ2-2, with D maybe TRBD1 (5 bases). V lost 2 bases and J lost 5, with 9 bases in between. Germline-derived CDR1 and CDR2 are SEHNR and FQNEAQ (reference sequence). This CDR3 contains 14 residues. This CDR3 is CASSLWGSTGELFF. In DNA, the CDR3 is TGTGCCAGCAGCTTATGGGGCAGTACCGGGGAGCTGTTTTTT.

V usage is TRBV4-1 and J usage is TRBJ1-5, with no clear D. CDR1 MGHRA and CDR2 YSYEKL come from the germline V gene. V gave up 4 bases and J gave up 4 bases, with 14 bases separating them. The CDR3 runs to 15 residues. The CDR3, as DNA: TGCGCCAGCAGCCCCTATGACAATACTAATCAGCCCCAGCATTTT. This sequence encodes CASSPYDNTNQPQHF.

This chain uses TRBV18 with TRBJ1-3; 8 nucleotides line up with TRBD1. Germline CDR1 is KGHSH and CDR2 is LQKENI. This CDR3 is built from 16 residues. V trimming: 6 bases; J trimming: 4 bases; junction bases outside the gene matches: 11. The CDR3 nucleotides read TGTGCCAGCTCCCTACTCACCGGGACAGGAGGAAACACCATATATTTT. The encoded protein is CASSLLTGTGGNTIYF. The full variable domain, completed using reference TRBV18 and TRBJ1-3, is NAGVMQNPRHLVRRRGQEARLRCSPMKGHSHVYWYRQLPEEGLKFMVYLQKENIIDESGMPKERFSAEFPKEGPSILRIQQVVRGDSAAYFCASSLLTGTGGNTIYFGEGSWLTVV.

The chain carries TRBV10-1 and TRBJ2-3, with D perhaps matching TRBD1 (6 bases). V was cut by 5 bases and J by 3 bases, with 9 bases left in between. The germline V gene has CDR1 WNHNN and CDR2 SYGVQD (reference sequence). This CDR3 is 13 amino acids long. The CDR3 here is CASSSRGTDTQYF. CDR3 sequence (DNA): TGCGCCAGCAGTAGCAGGGGAACAGATACGCAGTATTTT.

The chain links TRBV5-1 to TRBJ2-5, with 8 bases aligning to TRBD2. Germline-derived CDR1 and CDR2 are SGHRS and YFSETQ. Unmatched junction bases numbered 12, after V lost 4 bases and J lost 7 bases. This CDR3 spans 15 amino acids. CDR3 bases: TGCGCCAGCAGCCCGCCGGGACTAGGTTTAGGGACCCAGTACTTC. The encoded protein is CASSPPGLGLGTQYF.

Here the CDR3 DNA reads TGTGCCAGCAGCCAAGGTGGGGAGGGTAATGAAAAACTGTTTTTT. Translation: CASSQGGEGNEKLFF. V gene TRBV3-1 (or the pseudogene TRBV3-2) combines with J gene TRBJ1-4; D is undetermined. Germline V gene lookup returns CDR1 LGHDT and CDR2 YNNKEL (reference sequence). Trimming took 1 base from V and 4 from J, leaving 10 bases between them. This CDR3 is built from 15 residues.

The rearrangement links TRBV18 to TRBJ1-6; D possibly corresponds to TRBD1 (6 bases). The V end lost 2 bases, the J end lost 10 bases, and 12 bases lay between the germline ends. This CDR3 spans 14 amino acids. CDR1 and CDR2 from the germline V gene are KGHSH and LQKENI. The DNA for the CDR3 is TGTGCCAGCTCACCAATGGGGGCAGGATCACCCCTCCACTTT. Translating gives CASSPMGAGSPLHF.

The V call is TRBV10-2, the J call TRBJ1-1; 12 bases align to TRBD1. V dropped 11 bases and J dropped 6; count of bases not matched to a gene: 7. Germline V CDR1 and CDR2: WSHSY, SAAADI. There are 13 residues in the CDR3. DNA for the CDR3: TGCGCCGTCCGGGACAGGGGGCTCTCTGAAGCTTTCTTT. As protein: CAVRDRGLSEAFF.

The chain links TRBV6-5 to TRBJ1-2; D remains unclear. Germline CDR1 is MNHEY and CDR2 is SVGAGI. V shed 4 bases and J shed 4 bases, with 16 bases lying between them. There are 15 residues in the CDR3. This CDR3 reads CASSSPLGPRYGYTF. DNA for the CDR3: TGTGCCAGCAGTTCCCCGTTGGGCCCCCGCTATGGCTACACCTTC.

The V call is TRBV12-3 or TRBV12-4, the J call TRBJ2-5; unclear D gene. The CDR3 covers 13 residues. V lost 8 bases, J lost 0 bases, and 10 bases lay in between. The CDR3 protein is CASSYSYQETQYF. CDR3 in DNA: TGTGCCAGCTCGTACTCGTACCAAGAGACCCAGTACTTC.

The gene calls are TRBV5-1 and TRBJ2-2, with D tentatively TRBD1 (6 bases). CDR1 is SGHRS and CDR2 is YFSETQ in the germline V gene. The CDR3 is made up of 13 amino acids. Trimming took 5 bases from V and 5 from J, leaving 10 bases between them. The CDR3 sequence is CASRQGSTGELFF. Written as DNA, the CDR3 is TGCGCCAGCAGACAGGGTTCGACCGGGGAGCTGTTTTTT. Full variable domain (outside the CDR3, taken from reference TRBV5-1 and TRBJ2-2): KAGVTQTPRYLIKTRGQQVTLSCSPISGHRSVSWYQQTPGQGLQFLFEYFSETQRNKGNFPGRFSGRQFSNSRSEMNVSTLELGDSALYLCASRQGSTGELFFGEGSRLTVL.

This chain uses TRBV7-9 with TRBJ1-4; 7 bases agree with TRBD1. Germline trimming cut 5 bases from V and 1 base from J; bases unmatched to any gene: 4. The length of the CDR3 is 15 residues. CDR1 SEHNR and CDR2 FQNEAQ come from the germline V gene (reference sequence). The CDR3 nucleotides are TGTGCCAGCAGCCGAGACAGGGTAACTAATGAAAAACTGTTTTTT. Protein product: CASSRDRVTNEKLFF.

This chain uses TRBV7-6 with TRBJ2-5, with a weak D call TRBD2 (7 bases). V gave up 5 bases and J gave up 1 base, with 17 bases separating them. Germline V gives CDR1 SGHVS, CDR2 FNYEAQ. CDR3 length: 16 amino acids. The DNA for the CDR3 is TGTGCCAGCAGCCGTAACCCCGGGGGGCTCCAAGAGACCCAGTACTTC. It translates to CASSRNPGGLQETQYF.

The chain has TRBV18 and TRBJ2-5, with D uncertain. Trimming stripped 0 bases from V and 3 bases from J, with 5 bases between. This CDR3 is 13 amino acids long. Per germline, CDR1 KGHSH and CDR2 LQKENI. CDR3 DNA: TGTGCCAGCTCACCACCCACAGAAGAGACCCAGTACTTC. It codes for CASSPPTEETQYF.

The count of this clone is one. V gene TRBV7-2 combines with J gene TRBJ2-7; the match to TRBD2 covers 8 bases. The J segment lost 3 bases and the V segment lost 1 base, leaving 5 bases of the junction unmatched. The CDR3 is made up of 15 amino acids. Germline V gene data show CDR1 as SGHTA and CDR2 as FQGNSA. The CDR3 loop is CASSLVAGPLYEQYF. CDR3 in DNA: TGTGCCAGCAGCTTAGTAGCGGGGCCCCTCTACGAGCAGTACTTC.

This clone occurred once. V gene TRBV2 combines with J gene TRBJ2-5; TRBD1 is a possible D gene (5 bases). CDR1 is SNHLY, CDR2 FYNNEI, per germline. Trimming pared 9 bases from V and 7 bases from J, leaving 24 bases between. This CDR3 comprises 15 residues. CDR3: CARYGQGTLEVTQYF. The DNA for the CDR3 is TGTGCCAGATATGGCCAGGGAACCCTCGAAGTGACCCAGTACTTC.

A few counts support this clone. This rearrangement joins TRBV30 to TRBJ2-2; D possibly corresponds to TRBD2 (5 bases). The CDR3 is made up of 16 amino acids. The V end was cut by 0 bases, the J end by 3 bases, with 14 bases between. Looked up from germline, CDR1 is GTSNPN and CDR2 is SVGIG (reference sequence). The CDR3 region is CAWSVRGNGDTGELFF. The CDR3 bases are TGTGCCTGGAGTGTAAGAGGGAATGGAGACACCGGGGAGCTGTTTTTT. Full variable domain (remainder filled in from reference TRBV30 and TRBJ2-2): SQTIHQWPATLVQPVGSPLSLECTVEGTSNPNLYWYRQAAGRGLQLLFYSVGIGQISSEVPQNLSASRPQDRQFILSSKKLLLSDSGFYLCAWSVRGNGDTGELFFGEGSRLTVL.

The gene calls are TRBV6-5 and TRBJ2-1, with 13 bases fitting TRBD2. This CDR3 contains 13 residues. In germline, CDR1 is MNHEY, CDR2 SVGAGI. V lost 7 bases and J lost 12; bases outside the gene matches: 6. CDR3 nucleotide sequence: TGTGCCAGCACCCACACTAGCGGGGGGGGGCAGTTCTTC. The encoded protein is CASTHTSGGGQFF.

The chain recombines TRBV2 with TRBJ1-1; TRBD1 is a possible D gene (5 bases). The germline V and J ends were trimmed by 11 bases and 6 bases, with 19 bases remaining between them. Germline V lookup: CDR1 SNHLY, CDR2 FYNNEI. This CDR3 contains 13 residues. CDR3 nucleotide sequence: TGTGCCCTTAGGAACGGGCAGGGCTCTGAAGCTTTCTTT. Translation: CALRNGQGSEAFF. The full variable domain, in which reference TRBV2 and TRBJ1-1 provide the parts outside the CDR3, is EPEVTQTPSHQVTQMGQEVILRCVPISNHLYFYWYRQILGQKVEFLVSFYNNEISEKSEIFDDQFSVERPDGSNFTLKIRSTKLEDSAMYFCALRNGQGSEAFFGQGTRLTVV.

CDR3 bases: TGTGCCAGCTCACCTCCCCGGGGGGAAAGGGGCACAGATACGCAGTATTTT. Translating it yields CASSPPRGERGTDTQYF. The chain combines TRBV18 with TRBJ2-3; 7 nucleotides agree with TRBD2. This CDR3 has 17 amino acids. Germline V CDR1 and CDR2: KGHSH, LQKENI. The ends lost 3 bases at V and 1 base at J; junction bases unmatched: 10.

The chain employs TRBV7-2 and TRBJ2-7, with 7 positions matching TRBD1. This CDR3 has 14 amino acids. The J segment lost 6 bases and the V segment lost 5 bases, leaving 10 bases of the junction unmatched. The germline V gene has CDR1 SGHTA and CDR2 FQGNSA. CDR3 DNA sequence: TGTGCCAGCAGCAATCCGACATCAGGGGGCGAGCAGTACTTC. Amino acids: CASSNPTSGGEQYF. The full variable domain, its missing parts supplied by reference TRBV7-2 and TRBJ2-7, is GAGVSQSPSNKVTEKGKDVELRCDPISGHTALYWYRQSLGQGLEFLIYFQGNSAPDKSGLPSDRFSAERTGGSVSTLTIQRTQQEDSAVYLCASSNPTSGGEQYFGPGTRLTVT.